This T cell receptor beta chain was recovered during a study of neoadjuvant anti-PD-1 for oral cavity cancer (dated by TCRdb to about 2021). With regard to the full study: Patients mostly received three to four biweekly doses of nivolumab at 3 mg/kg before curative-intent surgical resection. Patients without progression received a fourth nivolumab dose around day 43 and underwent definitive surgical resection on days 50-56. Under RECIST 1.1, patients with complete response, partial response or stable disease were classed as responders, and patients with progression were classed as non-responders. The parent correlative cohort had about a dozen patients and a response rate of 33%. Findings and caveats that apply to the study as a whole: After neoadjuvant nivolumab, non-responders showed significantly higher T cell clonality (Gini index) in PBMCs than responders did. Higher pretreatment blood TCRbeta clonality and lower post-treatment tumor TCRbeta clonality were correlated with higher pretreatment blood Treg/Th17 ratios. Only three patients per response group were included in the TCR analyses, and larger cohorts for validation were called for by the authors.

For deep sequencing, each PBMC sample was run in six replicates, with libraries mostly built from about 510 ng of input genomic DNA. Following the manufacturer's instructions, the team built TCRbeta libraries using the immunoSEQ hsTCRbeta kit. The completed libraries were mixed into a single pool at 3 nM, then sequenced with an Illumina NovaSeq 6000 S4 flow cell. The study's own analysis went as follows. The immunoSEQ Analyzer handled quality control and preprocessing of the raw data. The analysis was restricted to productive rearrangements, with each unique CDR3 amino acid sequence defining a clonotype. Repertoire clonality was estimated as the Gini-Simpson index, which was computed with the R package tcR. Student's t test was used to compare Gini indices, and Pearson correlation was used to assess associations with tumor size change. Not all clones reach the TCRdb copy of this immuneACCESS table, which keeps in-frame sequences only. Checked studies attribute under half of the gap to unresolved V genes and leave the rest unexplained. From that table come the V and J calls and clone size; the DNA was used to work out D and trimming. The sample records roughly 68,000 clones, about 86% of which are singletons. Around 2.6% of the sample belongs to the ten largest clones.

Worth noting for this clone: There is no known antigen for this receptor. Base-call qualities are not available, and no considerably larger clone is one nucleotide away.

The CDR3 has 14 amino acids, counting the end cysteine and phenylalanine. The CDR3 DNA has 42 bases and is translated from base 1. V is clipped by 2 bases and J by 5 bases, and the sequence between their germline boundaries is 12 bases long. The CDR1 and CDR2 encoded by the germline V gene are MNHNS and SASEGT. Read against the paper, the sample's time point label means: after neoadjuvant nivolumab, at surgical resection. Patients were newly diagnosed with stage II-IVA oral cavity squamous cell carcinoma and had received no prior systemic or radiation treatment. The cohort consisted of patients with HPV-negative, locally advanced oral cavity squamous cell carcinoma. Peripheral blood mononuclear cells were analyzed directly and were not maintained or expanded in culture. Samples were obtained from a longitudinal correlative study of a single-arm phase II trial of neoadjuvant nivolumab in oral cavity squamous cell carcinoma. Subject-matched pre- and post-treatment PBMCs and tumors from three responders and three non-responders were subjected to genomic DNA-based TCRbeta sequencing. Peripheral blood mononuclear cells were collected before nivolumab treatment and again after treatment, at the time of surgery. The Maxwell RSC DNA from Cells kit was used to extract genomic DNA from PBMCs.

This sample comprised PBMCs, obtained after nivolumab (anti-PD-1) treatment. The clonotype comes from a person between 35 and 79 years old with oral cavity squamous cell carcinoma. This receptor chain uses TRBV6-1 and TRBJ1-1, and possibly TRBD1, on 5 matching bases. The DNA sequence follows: TGTGCCAGCAGTGAACTCAGGGTCAGGACTGAAGCTTTCTTT. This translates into CASSELRVRTEAFF.